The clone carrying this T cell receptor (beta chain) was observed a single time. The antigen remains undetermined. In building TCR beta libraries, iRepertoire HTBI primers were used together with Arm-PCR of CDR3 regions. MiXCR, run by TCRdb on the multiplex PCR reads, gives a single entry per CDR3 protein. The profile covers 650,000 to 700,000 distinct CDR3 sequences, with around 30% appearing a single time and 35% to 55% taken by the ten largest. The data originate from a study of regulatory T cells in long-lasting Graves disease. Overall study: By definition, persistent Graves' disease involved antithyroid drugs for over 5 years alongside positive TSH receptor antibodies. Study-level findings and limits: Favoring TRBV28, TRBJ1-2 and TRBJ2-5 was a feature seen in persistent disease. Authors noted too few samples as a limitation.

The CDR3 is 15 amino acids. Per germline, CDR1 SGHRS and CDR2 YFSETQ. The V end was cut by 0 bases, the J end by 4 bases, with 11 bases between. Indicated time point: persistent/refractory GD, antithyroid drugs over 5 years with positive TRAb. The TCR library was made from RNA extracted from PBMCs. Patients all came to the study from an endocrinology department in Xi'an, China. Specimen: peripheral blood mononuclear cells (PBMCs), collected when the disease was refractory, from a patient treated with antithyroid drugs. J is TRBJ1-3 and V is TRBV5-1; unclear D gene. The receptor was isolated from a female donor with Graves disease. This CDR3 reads CASSLDRTAGNTIYF. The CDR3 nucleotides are TGCGCCAGCAGCTTGGATCGAACAGCCGGAAACACCATATATTTT.